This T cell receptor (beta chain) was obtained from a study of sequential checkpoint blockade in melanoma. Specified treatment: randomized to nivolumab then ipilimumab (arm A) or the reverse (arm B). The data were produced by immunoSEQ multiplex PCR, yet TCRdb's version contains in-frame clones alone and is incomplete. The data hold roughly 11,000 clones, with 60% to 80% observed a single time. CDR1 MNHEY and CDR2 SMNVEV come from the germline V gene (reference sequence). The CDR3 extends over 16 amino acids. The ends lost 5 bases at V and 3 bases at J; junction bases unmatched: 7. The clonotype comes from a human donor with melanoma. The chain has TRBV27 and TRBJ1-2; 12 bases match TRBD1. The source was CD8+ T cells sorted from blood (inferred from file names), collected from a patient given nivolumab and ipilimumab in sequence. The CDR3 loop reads CASSPLGTGGHYGYTF. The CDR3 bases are TGTGCCAGCAGTCCCCTCGGGACAGGGGGCCACTATGGCTACACCTTC.